These T cell receptor beta chains were read from a single sample in a study of T-cell reconstitution after alpha-beta-depleted transplantation in children. One entry per CDR3 protein results from TCRdb running MiXCR on the PCR reads. This sample has 350,000 to 450,000 distinct CDR3 sequences, with 13% found just once. Here the sequenced sample was PBMCs, taken from the stem cell graft. These TCRs come from a human donor who donated a stem cell graft to a child with Fanconi anemia. The CDR3 runs from the conserved cysteine through the conserved F or W. Each record gives: CDR3 protein, CDR3 DNA, clone size, V gene, J gene, D gene. The D gene is left open where the match is weak. Not all rows give a size; the values are once, few, many and, for expanded clones, a class.

cdr3_aa: CASSETVNTEAFF; cdr3_nt: TGTGCCAGCAGCGAGACAGTTAACACTGAAGCTTTCTTT; clone_size: few; v_call: TRBV7-9; j_call: TRBJ1-1; d_call: NA
cdr3_aa: CASSLDGTGNEKLFF; cdr3_nt: TGCGCCAGCAGCTTGGACGGGACAGGGAATGAAAAACTGTTTTTT; clone_size: few; v_call: TRBV5-1; j_call: TRBJ1-4; d_call: TRBD1
cdr3_aa: CASSFPGQGDNEQFF; cdr3_nt: TGTGCCAGCAGCTTTCCGGGACAGGGGGACAATGAGCAGTTCTTC; clone_size: many; v_call: TRBV13; j_call: TRBJ2-1; d_call: TRBD1
cdr3_aa: CASSLGAARELFF; cdr3_nt: TGTGCCAGCAGCTTAGGGGCAGCCCGGGAGCTGTTTTTT; clone_size: many; v_call: TRBV11-2; j_call: TRBJ2-2; d_call: NA
cdr3_aa: CASSLWERYGYTF; cdr3_nt: TGTGCCAGCAGTTTATGGGAAAGGTATGGCTACACCTTC; clone_size: few; v_call: TRBV12-3/TRBV12-4; j_call: TRBJ1-2; d_call: NA
cdr3_aa: CATYSPSTSGGNTGELFF; cdr3_nt: TGTGCCACTTACAGCCCGTCGACTAGCGGGGGAAACACCGGGGAGCTGTTTTTT; clone_size: few; v_call: TRBV28; j_call: TRBJ2-2; d_call: TRBD2
cdr3_aa: CASSLLGSETQYF; cdr3_nt: TGTGCCAGCAGTTTACTAGGGTCAGAGACCCAGTACTTC; clone_size: many; v_call: TRBV12-3/TRBV12-4; j_call: TRBJ2-5; d_call: NA
cdr3_aa: CSADRGSQGPDTQYF; cdr3_nt: TGCAGTGCTGACAGAGGGTCTCAGGGCCCAGATACGCAGTATTTT; clone_size: many; v_call: TRBV29-1; j_call: TRBJ2-3; d_call: NA
cdr3_aa: CASSLAVDTQQYF; cdr3_nt: TGTGCCAGCAGCTTAGCGGTAGATACGCAGCAGTATTTT; clone_size: few; v_call: TRBV7-2; j_call: TRBJ2-3; d_call: NA
cdr3_aa: CASSQDQGAGTEAFF; cdr3_nt: TGCGCCAGCAGCCAAGATCAGGGGGCTGGCACTGAAGCTTTCTTT; clone_size: few; v_call: TRBV4-3; j_call: TRBJ1-1; d_call: TRBD1
cdr3_aa: CASSLEMFQPQHF; cdr3_nt: TGTGCCAGCAGCTTAGAGATGTTCCAGCCCCAGCATTTT; clone_size: many; v_call: TRBV7-2; j_call: TRBJ1-5; d_call: NA
cdr3_aa: CASSWRQGNTEAFF; cdr3_nt: TGCGCCAGCAGCTGGAGACAGGGCAACACTGAAGCTTTCTTT; clone_size: many; v_call: TRBV5-1; j_call: TRBJ1-1; d_call: TRBD1
cdr3_aa: CASSYSAQGTYGYTF; cdr3_nt: TGTGCCAGCAGTTACTCCGCCCAGGGGACATATGGCTACACCTTC; clone_size: few; v_call: TRBV6-2/TRBV6-3; j_call: TRBJ1-2; d_call: NA
cdr3_aa: CCARPPRDRSKETQYF; cdr3_nt: TGCTGTGCTAGACCTCCCCGGGACAGATCGAAAGAGACCCAGTACTTC; clone_size: NA; v_call: TRBV20-1; j_call: TRBJ2-5; d_call: TRBD1
cdr3_aa: CASSPNRDRGHEQYF; cdr3_nt: TGTGCCAGCTCACCAAATAGGGACAGGGGCCACGAGCAGTACTTC; clone_size: few; v_call: TRBV18; j_call: TRBJ2-7; d_call: TRBD1
cdr3_aa: CAITEGPTGGNEQYF; cdr3_nt: TGTGCCATCACCGAGGGACCTACCGGGGGAAACGAGCAGTACTTC; clone_size: few; v_call: TRBV10-3; j_call: TRBJ2-7; d_call: NA
cdr3_aa: CSVGGGSNQPQHF; cdr3_nt: TGCAGCGTTGGAGGGGGCAGTAATCAGCCCCAGCATTTT; clone_size: few; v_call: TRBV29-1; j_call: TRBJ1-5; d_call: TRBD1
cdr3_aa: CASSPRTGRNEQFF; cdr3_nt: TGTGCCAGCAGCCCGAGGACAGGTAGGAATGAGCAGTTCTTC; clone_size: NA; v_call: TRBV13; j_call: TRBJ2-1; d_call: TRBD1
cdr3_aa: CASSTADRGTDTQYF; cdr3_nt: TGTGCCAGCAGTACGGCGGACAGGGGGACAGATACGCAGTATTTT; clone_size: many; v_call: TRBV6-5; j_call: TRBJ2-3; d_call: TRBD1
cdr3_aa: CASSWATSRAYGYTF; cdr3_nt: TGTGCCAGCAGTTGGGCCACCTCACGGGCCTATGGCTACACCTTC; clone_size: NA; v_call: TRBV6-2/TRBV6-3; j_call: TRBJ1-2; d_call: NA
cdr3_aa: CASSGSQGMNTEAFF; cdr3_nt: TGTGCCAGCTCAGGATCCCAGGGTATGAACACTGAAGCTTTCTTT; clone_size: many; v_call: TRBV18; j_call: TRBJ1-1; d_call: NA
cdr3_aa: CASSEGTGSPYEQYF; cdr3_nt: TGTGCCAGCAGTGAGGGGACAGGTTCCCCCTACGAGCAGTACTTC; clone_size: NA; v_call: TRBV2; j_call: TRBJ2-7; d_call: TRBD1
cdr3_aa: CASSVVPGGPGELFF; cdr3_nt: TGTGCCAGCAGCGTAGTGCCAGGGGGACCCGGGGAGCTGTTTTTT; clone_size: few; v_call: TRBV9; j_call: TRBJ2-2; d_call: TRBD1
cdr3_aa: CSVVGQGPKFNTEAFF; cdr3_nt: TGCAGCGTGGTTGGACAGGGGCCTAAATTTAACACTGAAGCTTTCTTT; clone_size: few; v_call: TRBV29-1; j_call: TRBJ1-1; d_call: TRBD1
cdr3_aa: CASNQGGTDTQYF; cdr3_nt: TGTGCCAGCAATCAGGGCGGAACAGATACGCAGTATTTT; clone_size: many; v_call: TRBV6-2/TRBV6-3; j_call: TRBJ2-3; d_call: NA
cdr3_aa: CSVTGTGIEQYF; cdr3_nt: TGCAGCGTGACCGGGACAGGGATCGAGCAGTACTTC; clone_size: few; v_call: TRBV29-1; j_call: TRBJ2-7; d_call: TRBD1
cdr3_aa: CASSTSGTPYNEQFF; cdr3_nt: TGTGCCAGCAGCACCTCCGGGACACCGTACAATGAGCAGTTCTTC; clone_size: few; v_call: TRBV11-2; j_call: TRBJ2-1; d_call: NA
cdr3_aa: CASSRDALPTEAFF; cdr3_nt: TGCGCCAGCAGCCGGGACGCCCTTCCCACTGAAGCTTTCTTT; clone_size: few; v_call: TRBV5-1; j_call: TRBJ1-1; d_call: NA
cdr3_aa: CASSHGLNNEQFF; cdr3_nt: TGCGCCAGCAGTCACGGACTGAACAATGAGCAGTTCTTC; clone_size: few; v_call: TRBV4-3; j_call: TRBJ2-1; d_call: NA
cdr3_aa: CASSLLTGYNEQFF; cdr3_nt: TGTGCCAGCAGCCTGCTGACGGGGTACAATGAGCAGTTCTTC; clone_size: NA; v_call: TRBV7-2; j_call: TRBJ2-1; d_call: NA